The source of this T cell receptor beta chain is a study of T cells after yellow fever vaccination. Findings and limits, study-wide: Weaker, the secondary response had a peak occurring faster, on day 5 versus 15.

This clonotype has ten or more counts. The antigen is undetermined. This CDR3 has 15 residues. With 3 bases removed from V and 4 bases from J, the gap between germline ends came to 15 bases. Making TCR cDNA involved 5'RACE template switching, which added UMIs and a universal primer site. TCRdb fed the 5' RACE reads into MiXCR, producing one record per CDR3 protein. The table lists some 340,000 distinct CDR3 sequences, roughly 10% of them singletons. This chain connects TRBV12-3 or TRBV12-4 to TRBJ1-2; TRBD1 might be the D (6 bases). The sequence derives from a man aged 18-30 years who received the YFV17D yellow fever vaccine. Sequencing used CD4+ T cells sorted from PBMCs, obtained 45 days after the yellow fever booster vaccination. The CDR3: CASSLFTGIGYGYTF. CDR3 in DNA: TGTGCCAGCAGTTTGTTCACAGGGATAGGCTATGGCTACACCTTC.